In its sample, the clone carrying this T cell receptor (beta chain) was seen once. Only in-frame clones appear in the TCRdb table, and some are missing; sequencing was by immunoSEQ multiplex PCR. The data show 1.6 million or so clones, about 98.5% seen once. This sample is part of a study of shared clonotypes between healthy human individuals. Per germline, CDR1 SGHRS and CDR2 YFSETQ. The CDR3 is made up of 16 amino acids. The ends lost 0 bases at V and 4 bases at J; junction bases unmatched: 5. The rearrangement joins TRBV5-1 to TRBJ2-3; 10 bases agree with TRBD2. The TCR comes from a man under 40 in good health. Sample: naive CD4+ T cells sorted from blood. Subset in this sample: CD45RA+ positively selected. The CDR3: CASSLALAGSADTQYF. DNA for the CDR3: TGCGCCAGCAGCTTGGCACTAGCGGGATCCGCAGATACGCAGTATTTT.